This is a list of T cell receptor beta chains from one sample in a study of blood T cell repertoires in COVID-19. Data came from immunoSEQ multiplex PCR; TCRdb stores just in-frame clones and leaves some out. Among 160,000 or so clones listed, about four fifths were seen once. The sequencing input was peripheral blood. The receptor source for this set is a woman aged 70-85 years with acute or convalescent COVID-19. The CDR3 runs from the conserved cysteine through the conserved F or W. Fields, in order: J gene, clone size, V gene, D gene, CDR3 DNA, CDR3 protein. D genes are given only for firm matches. Clone size is not always given. Where it is, it says once, few, many or a class for expanded clones.

>TRBJ2-3|NA|TRBV25-1|NA
TGTGCCAGCAGTGAAGGCAGGGCAGATACGCAGTATTTT
CASSEGRADTQYF
>TRBJ2-1|NA|TRBV19|TRBD1
TGTGCCAGTAGTTCCCCCGGGACAGGGGTCGGCAATGAGCAGTTCTTC
CASSSPGTGVGNEQFF
>TRBJ2-3|NA|TRBV5-4|TRBD2
TGTGCCAGCAGCACGGGGGGGTTAGCATTCGGCACAGATACGCAGTATTTT
CASSTGGLAFGTDTQYF
>TRBJ2-2|NA|TRBV6-6|NA
TGTGCCAGCATAACGGGGGCGAACACCGGGGAGCTGTTTTTT
CASITGANTGELFF
>TRBJ2-2|NA|TRBV5-1|NA
TGCGCCAGCAGCTTGGCGTTCGGACAGAACACCGGGGAGCTGTTTTTT
CASSLAFGQNTGELFF
>TRBJ1-4|NA|TRBV3-1/TRBV3-2|TRBD1
TGTGCCAGCAGCCAGAGACAGGGGTCCCCAACTAATGAAAAACTGTTTTTT
CASSQRQGSPTNEKLFF
>TRBJ1-5|NA|TRBV7-3|NA
TGTGCCAGCAGCTTAAAAAACTCTCGACGGGGTAGCAATCAGCCCCAGCATTTT
CASSLKNSRRGSNQPQHF
>TRBJ2-1|NA|TRBV5-6|NA
TGTGCCAGCAGCCCATTAGCGGTAGGAGGGTACAATGAGCAGTTCTTC
CASSPLAVGGYNEQFF
>TRBJ1-5|once|TRBV28|NA
TGTGCCAGCAGTTCCGGGGAGACGAAACAGCCCCAGCATTTT
CASSSGETKQPQHF
>TRBJ2-5|NA|TRBV5-6|NA
TGTGCCAGCAGCTTGGTTGCACTCCAAGAGACCCAGTACTTC
CASSLVALQETQYF
>TRBJ1-2|few|TRBV6-2/TRBV6-3|TRBD1
TGTGCCAGCAGTTACTCGGGACAGAACTATGGCTACACCTTC
CASSYSGQNYGYTF
>TRBJ1-5|once|TRBV28|NA
TGTGCCAGCAGTACAAACCAGGGGAAGCGAAGTTATAGCAATCAGCCCCAGCATTTT
CASSTNQGKRSYSNQPQHF
>TRBJ2-7|once|TRBV5-4|TRBD1
TGTGCCAGCAGCCCCGGGACAGGGGGCTACGAGCAGTACTTC
CASSPGTGGYEQYF
>TRBJ2-7|NA|TRBV2|NA
TGTGCCAGCAGTGAGCCGGGAGAGAGTCACGAGCAGTACTTC
CASSEPGESHEQYF
>TRBJ1-5|few|TRBV12-3/TRBV12-4|NA
TGTGCCAGCAGTTTAGCGCGCGATCAGCCCCAGCATTTT
CASSLARDQPQHF
>TRBJ1-4|NA|TRBV28|TRBD1
TGTGCCAGCCGGGACAGTCGAAATGAAAAACTGTTTTTT
CASRDSRNEKLFF
>TRBJ2-7|NA|TRBV6-6|NA
TGTGCCAGCAGGTGGGACTCAGATATGGTTAGATACGAGCAGTACTTC
CASRWDSDMVRYEQYF
>TRBJ2-7|NA|TRBV6-2/TRBV6-3|NA
TGTGCCAGCAGTCCCCCCTCAGTCGAGCAGTACTTC
CASSPPSVEQYF
>TRBJ1-2|NA|TRBV28|NA
TGTGCCAGCAGGACGGTACTAAATGGCTACACCTTC
CASRTVLNGYTF
>TRBJ1-2|NA|TRBV6-5|NA
TGTGCCAGCACCTTTAGGACGGGGAACTATGGCTACACCTTC
CASTFRTGNYGYTF
>TRBJ1-6|NA|TRBV27|NA
TGTGCCAGCAGTCTCCAACAGGTCGCCTCCTATAATTCACCCCTCCACTTT
CASSLQQVASYNSPLHF
>TRBJ1-2|NA|TRBV5-1|NA
TGCGCCAGCAGCTTGGAGGGGGTTCTAGAAGGCTACACCTTC
CASSLEGVLEGYTF
>TRBJ1-2|NA|TRBV6-6|TRBD1
TGTGCCAGCACCCAGGGACAGGGGCCCTATGGCTACACCTTC
CASTQGQGPYGYTF
>TRBJ1-2|few|TRBV7-2|NA
TGTGCCAGCAGCGTAAACGCAGTCTCCTATGGCTACACCTTC
CASSVNAVSYGYTF
>TRBJ1-4|NA|TRBV6-4|NA
TGTGCCAGCAGTGAGGGAAGACAGGAAAAACTGTTTTTT
CASSEGRQEKLFF
>TRBJ2-1|NA|TRBV7-2|NA
TGTGCCAGCAGCTTAGCACAGGGCAACTACAATGAGCAGTTCTTC
CASSLAQGNYNEQFF
>TRBJ2-3|once|TRBV5-4|TRBD2
TGTGCCAGCAGCCTTAGCGGGACCAACCAACCAGATACGCAGTATTTT
CASSLSGTNQPDTQYF
>TRBJ2-1|NA|TRBV30|TRBD2
TGTGCCTGTAATCCCCCTTCTAGCGGGATCTACAATGAGCAGTTCTTC
CACNPPSSGIYNEQFF
>TRBJ2-2|NA|TRBV5-1|NA
TGCGCCAGCAGCTTGGCGAGCGGGGAGCTGTTTTTT
CASSLASGELFF
>TRBJ1-1|NA|TRBV29-1|NA
TGCAGCGTTGAGTATAGATTGGACACTGAAGCTTTCTTT
CSVEYRLDTEAFF
>TRBJ1-1|once|TRBV5-6|NA
TGTGCCAGCAGCCCCACAAGGGGATTGAGCACTGAAGCTTTCTTT
CASSPTRGLSTEAFF
>TRBJ1-5|NA|TRBV7-2|NA
TGTGCCAGCAGCGCAACAACAGGAACGGGCCAGCCCCAGCATTTT
CASSATTGTGQPQHF
>TRBJ1-6|NA|TRBV7-3|NA
TGTGCCAGCAGCTTAACCCGAGAATCACCCCTCCACTTT
CASSLTRESPLHF
>TRBJ1-4|NA|TRBV4-3|TRBD1
TGCGCCAGCAGCCAAGGTCCGGGACAGGGGTCTAGCGAAAAACTGTTTTTT
CASSQGPGQGSSEKLFF
>TRBJ1-2|NA|TRBV6-5|TRBD1
TGTGCCAGCAGTTTACAGGGGTGGTATGGCTACACCTTC
CASSLQGWYGYTF
>TRBJ2-7|NA|TRBV6-1|NA
TGTGCCAGCAGTGAAACCAGGGCTAGCGCGGGGGAGCAGTACTTC
CASSETRASAGEQYF
>TRBJ1-2|NA|TRBV19|TRBD1
TGTGCCAGTAGTATGATCGACAGGGGTTTTGGTGGCTACACCTTC
CASSMIDRGFGGYTF
>TRBJ2-3|NA|TRBV19|TRBD2
TGTGCCAGTAGCCGGGGACTAGCGGAACACCTTACCCCCACAGATACGCAGTATTTT
CASSRGLAEHLTPTDTQYF
>TRBJ1-3|few|TRBV28|NA
TGTGCCAGCAGTGCTGGGCCTCCCTCTGGAAACACCATATATTTT
CASSAGPPSGNTIYF
>TRBJ2-7|few|TRBV30|NA
TGTGCCTGGAGTGCTGGGACTTACTACGAGCAGTACTTC
CAWSAGTYYEQYF
>TRBJ1-1|NA|TRBV11-2|NA
TGTGCCAGTGCAGGGGTCACTGAAGCTTTCTTT
CASAGVTEAFF
>TRBJ2-3|once|TRBV6-1|TRBD2
TGTGCCAGCAGTGAACGAGGGACTAGCGGCTCGGGACGGGATACGCAGTATTTT
CASSERGTSGSGRDTQYF
>TRBJ2-7|NA|TRBV6-2/TRBV6-3|NA
TGTGCCAGCAGTTACTCAGCATACGAGCAGTACTTC
CASSYSAYEQYF
>TRBJ1-5|NA|TRBV5-5|NA
TGTGCCAGCAGCACCACCGGGACATCAAATCAGCCCCAGCATTTT
CASSTTGTSNQPQHF
>TRBJ2-7|NA|TRBV28|TRBD1
TGTGCCAGCAGTGGGACAGCGATCTCCTACGAGCAGTACTTC
CASSGTAISYEQYF
>TRBJ2-7|NA|TRBV4-1|NA
TGCGCCAGCAGCCAAGAAGGGACACCGCTTTACGAGCAGTACTTC
CASSQEGTPLYEQYF